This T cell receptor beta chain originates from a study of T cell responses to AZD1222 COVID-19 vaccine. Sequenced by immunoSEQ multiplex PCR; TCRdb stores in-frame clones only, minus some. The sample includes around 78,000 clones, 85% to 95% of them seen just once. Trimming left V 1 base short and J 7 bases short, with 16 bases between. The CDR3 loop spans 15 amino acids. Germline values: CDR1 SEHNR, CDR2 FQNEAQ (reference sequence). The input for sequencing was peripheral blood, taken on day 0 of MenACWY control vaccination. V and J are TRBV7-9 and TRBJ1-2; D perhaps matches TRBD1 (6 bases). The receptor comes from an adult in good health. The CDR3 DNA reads TGTGCCAGCAGCTTAGGACAGGATCTGATGGGTGGCTACACCTTC. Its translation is CASSLGQDLMGGYTF.